A selection of T cell receptor beta chains follows, all from one sample in a study of T cell repertoires in cytomegalovirus infection. TCRdb reprocessed the reads with MiXCR, giving one entry per CDR3 protein. The sample carries approximately 910,000 distinct CDR3 sequences, 25% to 40% recorded once. Antigen specificity for these receptors is unknown. This specimen consisted of cultured CD8+ T cells from PBMCs, obtained from culture after CMV antigen stimulation. The receptors originated from a human donor in good health (CMV status not recorded). Some clones in this sample may be carry-over from other donors' samples. Both conserved end residues are part of each CDR3. Each record gives: D gene, V gene, CDR3 protein. The D gene is left open where the match is weak.

- | TRBV4-1 | CASSQVKGETQYF
- | TRBV29-1 | CSVEFWESETQYF
- | TRBV27 | CASSVSFGSTEAFF
- | TRBV27 | CASSFAGPKNIQYF
- | TRBV7-9 | CASRTPGSYGYTF
TRBD1 | TRBV6-1 | CASSEDRGQKDTQYF
- | TRBV29-1 | CSVSINYEQYF
- | TRBV4-1 | CASSQDEQGPGYTF
TRBD1 | TRBV10-1 | CARTTQGVGSPLHF
- | TRBV11-1 | CASSLSGPYYGYTF
TRBD1 | TRBV14 | CASSRHGSGQGKEKLFF
- | TRBV7-9 | CASSPPTGRGQYF
TRBD1 | TRBV6-2/TRBV6-3 | CASSYSGQDLLLFEAFF
- | TRBV11-2 | CASSSRLNSYEQYF
- | TRBV7-9 | CASSRGGPNEKLFF
TRBD1 | TRBV2 | CASGTGTSRTDTQYF
- | TRBV28 | CARSPLLGSNTEAFF
- | TRBV19 | CASSPQAWGKDTEAFF
- | TRBV27 | CASSLMRNTEAFF
- | TRBV12-5 | CASANLGVEVEILFF
- | TRBV6-5 | CASSHWDGPNQETQYF
- | TRBV29-1 | CSVEGMGNGEKLFF
- | TRBV10-3 | CAISSGAAEQYF
TRBD2 | TRBV12-5 | CASGLLAGGPNTGELFF
- | TRBV6-8 | CASSYGPGWPEAFF
- | TRBV12-3/TRBV12-4 | CASRGGGYPYEQYF
- | TRBV7-9 | CASSLGARVGYGYTF
TRBD1 | TRBV5-6 | CASSPGQGGEQFF